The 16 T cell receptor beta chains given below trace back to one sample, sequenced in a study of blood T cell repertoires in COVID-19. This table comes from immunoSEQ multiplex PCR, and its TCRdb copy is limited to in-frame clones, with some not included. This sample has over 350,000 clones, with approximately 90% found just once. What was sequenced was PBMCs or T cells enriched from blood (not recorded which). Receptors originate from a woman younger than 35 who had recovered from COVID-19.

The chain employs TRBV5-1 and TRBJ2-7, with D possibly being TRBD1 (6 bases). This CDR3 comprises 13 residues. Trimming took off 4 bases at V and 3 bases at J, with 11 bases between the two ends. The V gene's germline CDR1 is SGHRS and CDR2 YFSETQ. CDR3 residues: CASSPQDSYEQYF. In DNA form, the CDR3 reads TGCGCCAGCAGCCCGCAGGACAGCTACGAGCAGTACTTC.

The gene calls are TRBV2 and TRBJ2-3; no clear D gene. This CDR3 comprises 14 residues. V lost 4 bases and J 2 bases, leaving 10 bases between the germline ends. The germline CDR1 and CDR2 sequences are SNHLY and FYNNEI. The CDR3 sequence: CASSGLRSTDTQYF. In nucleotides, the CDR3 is TGTGCCAGCAGTGGCCTTAGATCCACAGATACGCAGTATTTT.

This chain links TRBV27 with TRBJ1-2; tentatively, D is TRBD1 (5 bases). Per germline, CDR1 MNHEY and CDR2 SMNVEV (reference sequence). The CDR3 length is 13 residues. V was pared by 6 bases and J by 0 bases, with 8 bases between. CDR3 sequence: CASSRDSNYGYTF. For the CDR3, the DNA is TGTGCCAGCAGCAGGGACTCTAACTATGGCTACACCTTC.

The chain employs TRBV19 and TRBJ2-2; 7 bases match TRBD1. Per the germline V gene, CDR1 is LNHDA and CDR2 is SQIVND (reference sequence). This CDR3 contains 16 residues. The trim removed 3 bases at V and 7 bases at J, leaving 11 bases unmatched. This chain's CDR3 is CASSILPLQGIGELFF. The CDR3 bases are TGTGCCAGTAGTATCCTCCCGTTACAGGGGATCGGGGAGCTGTTTTTT. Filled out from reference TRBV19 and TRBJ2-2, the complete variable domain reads DGGITQSPKYLFRKEGQNVTLSCEQNLNHDAMYWYRQDPGQGLRLIYYSQIVNDFQKGDIAEGYSVSREKKESFPLTVTSAQKNPTAFYLCASSILPLQGIGELFFGEGSRLTVL.

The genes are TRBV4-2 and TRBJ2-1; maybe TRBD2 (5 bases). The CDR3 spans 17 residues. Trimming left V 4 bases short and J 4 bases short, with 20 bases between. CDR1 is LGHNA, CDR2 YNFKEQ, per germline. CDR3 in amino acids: CASSPKPSLADYNEQFF. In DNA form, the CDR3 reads TGTGCCAGCAGCCCTAAGCCATCGCTAGCTGATTACAATGAGCAGTTCTTC.

The CDR3, as DNA: TGTGCCAGTACACAGAGCTCTGGAAACACCATATATTTT. Translating gives CASTQSSGNTIYF. The chain uses TRBV3-1 (or the pseudogene TRBV3-2) and TRBJ1-3; no clear D. In germline, CDR1 is LGHDT, CDR2 YNNKEL (reference sequence). The CDR3 contains 13 residues. The V and J ends lost 9 bases and 0 bases respectively, with 9 bases between them.

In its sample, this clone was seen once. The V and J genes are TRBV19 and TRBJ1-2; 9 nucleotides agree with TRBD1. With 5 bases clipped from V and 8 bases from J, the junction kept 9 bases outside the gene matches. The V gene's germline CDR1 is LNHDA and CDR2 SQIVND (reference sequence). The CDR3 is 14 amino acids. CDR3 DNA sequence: TGTGCCAGTAGTCGCCGGGACAGGGCTCACGGCTACACCTTC. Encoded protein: CASSRRDRAHGYTF.

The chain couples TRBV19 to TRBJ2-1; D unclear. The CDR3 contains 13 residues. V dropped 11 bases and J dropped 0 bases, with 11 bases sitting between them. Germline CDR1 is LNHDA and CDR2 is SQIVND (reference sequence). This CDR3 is CASALSSYNEQFF. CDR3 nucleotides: TGTGCCTCCGCCCTGAGCTCCTACAATGAGCAGTTCTTC.

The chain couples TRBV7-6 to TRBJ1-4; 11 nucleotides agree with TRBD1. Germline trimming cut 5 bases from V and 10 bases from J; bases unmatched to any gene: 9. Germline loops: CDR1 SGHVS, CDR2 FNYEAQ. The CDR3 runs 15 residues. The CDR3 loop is CASSAQRDRGGKLFF. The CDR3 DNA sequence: TGTGCCAGCAGCGCCCAACGGGACAGGGGGGGAAAACTGTTTTTT. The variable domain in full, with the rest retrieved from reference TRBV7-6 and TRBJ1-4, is GAGVSQSPRYKVTKRGQDVALRCDPISGHVSLYWYRQALGQGPEFLTYFNYEAQQDKSGLPNDRFSAERPEGSISTLTIQRTEQRDSAMYRCASSAQRDRGGKLFFGSGTQLSVL.

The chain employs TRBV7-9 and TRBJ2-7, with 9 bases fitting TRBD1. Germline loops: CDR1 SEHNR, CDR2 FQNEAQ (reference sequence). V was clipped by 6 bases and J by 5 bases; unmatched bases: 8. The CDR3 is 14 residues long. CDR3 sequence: CASRAGQGDNEQYF. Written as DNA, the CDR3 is TGTGCCAGCAGGGCGGGACAGGGCGATAACGAGCAGTACTTC.

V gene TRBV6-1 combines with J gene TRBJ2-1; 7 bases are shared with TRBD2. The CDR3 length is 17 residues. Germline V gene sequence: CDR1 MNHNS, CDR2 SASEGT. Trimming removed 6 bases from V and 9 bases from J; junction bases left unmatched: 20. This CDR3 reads CASSEKVSRGRASEQFF. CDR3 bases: TGTGCCAGCAGCGAAAAGGTTTCTAGAGGGAGGGCCAGTGAGCAGTTCTTC.

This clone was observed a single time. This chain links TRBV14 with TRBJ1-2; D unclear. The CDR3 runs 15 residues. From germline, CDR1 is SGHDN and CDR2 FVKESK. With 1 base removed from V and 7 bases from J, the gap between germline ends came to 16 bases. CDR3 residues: CASSQVQSLVAGYTF. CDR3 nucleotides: TGTGCCAGCAGCCAAGTTCAATCGCTGGTAGCTGGCTACACCTTC.

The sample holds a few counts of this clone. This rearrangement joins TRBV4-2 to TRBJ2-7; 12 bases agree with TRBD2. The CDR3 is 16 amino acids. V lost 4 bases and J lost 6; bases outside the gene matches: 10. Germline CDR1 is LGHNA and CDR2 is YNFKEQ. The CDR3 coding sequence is TGTGCCAGCAGCCCTAAGACTAGCGGGGGATTCGGCGAGCAGTACTTC. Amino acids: CASSPKTSGGFGEQYF.

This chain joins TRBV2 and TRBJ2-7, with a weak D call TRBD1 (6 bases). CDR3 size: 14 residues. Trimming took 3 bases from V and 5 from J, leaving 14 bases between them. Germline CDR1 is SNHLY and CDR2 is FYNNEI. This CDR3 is CASSDGGPWDEQYF. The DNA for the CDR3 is TGTGCCAGCAGTGATGGGGGCCCGTGGGACGAGCAGTACTTC.

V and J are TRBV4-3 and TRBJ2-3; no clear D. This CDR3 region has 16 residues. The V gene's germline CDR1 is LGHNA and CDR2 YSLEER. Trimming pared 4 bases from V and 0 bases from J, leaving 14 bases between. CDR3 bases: TGCGCCAGCAGCCCCCGACAACTCGCTAGCACAGATACGCAGTATTTT. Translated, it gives CASSPRQLASTDTQYF.

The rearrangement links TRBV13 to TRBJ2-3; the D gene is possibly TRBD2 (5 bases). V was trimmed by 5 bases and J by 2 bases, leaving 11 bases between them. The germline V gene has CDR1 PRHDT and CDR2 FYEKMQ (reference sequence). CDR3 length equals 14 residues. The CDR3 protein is CASSLDGDTDTQYF. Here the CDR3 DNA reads TGTGCCAGCAGCCTAGACGGGGACACAGATACGCAGTATTTT.